This T cell receptor (beta chain) came from a study of blood T cell repertoires in COVID-19. This clone was counted a single time. Per germline, CDR1 MDHEN and CDR2 SYDVKM. V shed 3 bases and J shed 9 bases, with 6 bases lying between them. This CDR3 region has 11 residues. Original methodology: Reference gene primer amplification gave estimated nucleated cell counts. Generated by immunoSEQ multiplex PCR, the TCRdb table keeps only in-frame clones and is missing some. Clonal size and the V and J genes are those of that table, whereas D and trimming came from the DNA. The top ten hold around 4% of the sample, which has approximately 250,000 clones, around 88% seen once. In terms of age and location, participants ranged from roughly 18 to 90 years and lived in roughly 22 US areas. Each participant's cohort was designated according to participant-reported clinical history. Each recovered donor of Cohort 3 presented with two negative PCRs, clearance, or symptom resolution.

The J gene is TRBJ2-1, the V gene TRBV28; D is unclear. This clonotype was sampled from a woman younger than 45 who had recovered from COVID-19. The sample taken for sequencing was PBMCs or T cells enriched from blood (not recorded which). The DNA of the CDR3 is TGTGCCAGCAGTTTTAATCGTGAGCAGTTCTTC. Its protein is CASSFNREQFF.